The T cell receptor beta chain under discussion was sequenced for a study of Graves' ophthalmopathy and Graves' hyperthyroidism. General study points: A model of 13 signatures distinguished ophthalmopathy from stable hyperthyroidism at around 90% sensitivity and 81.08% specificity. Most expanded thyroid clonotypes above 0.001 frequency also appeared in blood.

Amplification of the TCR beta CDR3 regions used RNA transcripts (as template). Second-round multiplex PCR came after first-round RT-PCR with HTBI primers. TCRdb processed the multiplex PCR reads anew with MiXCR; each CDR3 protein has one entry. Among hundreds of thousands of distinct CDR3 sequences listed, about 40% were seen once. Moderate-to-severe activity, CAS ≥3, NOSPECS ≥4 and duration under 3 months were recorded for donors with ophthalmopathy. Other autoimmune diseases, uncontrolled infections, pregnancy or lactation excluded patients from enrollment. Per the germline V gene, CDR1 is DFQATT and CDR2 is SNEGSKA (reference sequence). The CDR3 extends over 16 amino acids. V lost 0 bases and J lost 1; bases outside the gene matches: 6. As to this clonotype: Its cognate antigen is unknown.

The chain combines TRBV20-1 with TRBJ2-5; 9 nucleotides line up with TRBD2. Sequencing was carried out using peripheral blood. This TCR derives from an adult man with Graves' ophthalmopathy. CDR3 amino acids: CSARDLASGTQETQYF. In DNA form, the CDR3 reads TGCAGTGCTAGAGATCTGGCTAGCGGGACCCAAGAGACCCAGTACTTC.